What follows are 30 T cell receptor beta chains derived from one specimen sequenced in a study of blood T cell repertoires in COVID-19. This table comes from immunoSEQ multiplex PCR, and its TCRdb copy is limited to in-frame clones, with some not included. The sample records 130,000 to 150,000 clones, about 84% being singletons. Material: peripheral blood. The receptors originated from a man aged 55 to 70 with active or convalescent COVID-19.

This chain connects TRBV3-1 (or the pseudogene TRBV3-2) to TRBJ1-1, with a tentative D call TRBD1 (5 bases). CDR3 length: 14 residues. Germline-derived CDR1 and CDR2 are LGHDT and YNNKEL (reference sequence). Trimming stripped 4 bases from V and 5 bases from J, with 14 bases between. CDR3 coding DNA: TGTGCCAGCAGCCCCAGGGTAGGGCGGACTGAAGCTTTCTTT. This codes for CASSPRVGRTEAFF.

The chain couples TRBV4-1 to TRBJ2-7; 7 nucleotides match TRBD1. CDR1 and CDR2 from the germline V gene are MGHRA and YSYEKL. The CDR3 has 15 residues. V shed 4 bases and J 1 base; nucleotides not matched to a gene: 7. CDR3 sequence (DNA): TGCGCCAGCAGCCCCCCCAGGGGGAGATCCTACGAGCAGTACTTC. It specifies CASSPPRGRSYEQYF.

The gene calls are TRBV18 and TRBJ2-5; D gene ambiguous. The germline V and J ends were trimmed by 2 bases and 3 bases, with 7 bases remaining between them. The CDR3 totals 13 residues. Germline CDR1 and CDR2: KGHSH and LQKENI. The DNA for the CDR3 is TGTGCCAGCTCACCAGTAGCAAAAGAGACCCAGTACTTC. It translates to CASSPVAKETQYF.

This chain links TRBV28 with TRBJ1-6; 8 positions agree with TRBD1. V was pared by 4 bases and J by 6 bases, with 5 bases of the junction left unmatched. Per germline, CDR1 MDHEN and CDR2 SYDVKM. The CDR3 length is 15 residues. CDR3 sequence (DNA): TGTGCCAGCAGTTCCGGACAGGGAGGTAATTCACCCCTCCACTTT. It translates to CASSSGQGGNSPLHF.

The V and J genes are TRBV6-2 or TRBV6-3 and TRBJ2-7; 11 bases are shared with TRBD2. V lost 2 bases and J lost 2; bases outside the gene matches: 5. The CDR3 covers 16 residues. Per germline, CDR1 MNHEY and CDR2 SVGEGT. The CDR3 here is CASSYPTSGGPYEQYF. In DNA form, the CDR3 reads TGTGCCAGCAGTTACCCTACTAGCGGGGGACCCTACGAGCAGTACTTC.

This clone was picked up a small number of times. V gene TRBV28 combines with J gene TRBJ1-5; D remains ambiguous. Trimming removed 8 bases from V and 4 bases from J, with 9 bases in between. Germline-derived CDR1 and CDR2 are MDHEN and SYDVKM. The CDR3 contains 12 residues. The DNA for the CDR3 is TGTGCCAGCTATCGGGGTAATCAGCCCCAGCATTTT. It translates to CASYRGNQPQHF.

This clone came up a few times. The rearrangement uses TRBV11-2 and TRBJ2-1; 10 nucleotides agree with TRBD2. V shed 1 base and J 10 bases; nucleotides not matched to a gene: 7. Germline V lookup: CDR1 SGHAT, CDR2 FQNNGV. The CDR3 loop spans 15 amino acids. This CDR3 reads CASSLASGSTQEQFF. The CDR3 DNA reads as TGTGCCAGCAGCTTAGCTAGCGGGAGTACCCAGGAGCAGTTCTTC.

The V gene is TRBV28, the J gene TRBJ2-3, with D tentatively TRBD2 (6 bases). The germline gives CDR1 MDHEN, CDR2 SYDVKM. There are 16 residues in the CDR3. V lost 6 bases to trimming and J lost 0 bases, with 16 bases between them. The CDR3 loop is CASSLTGLASTDTQYF. CDR3 nucleotide sequence: TGTGCCAGCAGCCTCACGGGACTCGCTAGCACAGATACGCAGTATTTT.

The V and J genes are TRBV4-3 and TRBJ1-2; D gene ambiguous. The CDR3 is 18 amino acids. Germline values: CDR1 LGHNA, CDR2 YSLEER. The germline V and J ends were trimmed by 1 base and 2 bases, with 20 bases remaining between them. This chain's CDR3 is CASSQASGERVLNYGYTF. The CDR3 DNA follows: TGCGCCAGCAGCCAAGCGTCCGGTGAGAGGGTGCTGAACTATGGCTACACCTTC.

The rearrangement joins TRBV3-1 (or the pseudogene TRBV3-2) to TRBJ2-1, with 9 bases lining up with TRBD2. The length of the CDR3 is 15 residues. Germline CDR1 is LGHDT and CDR2 is YNNKEL (reference sequence). The junction had 8 bases not matched to a gene; V was cut back by 0 bases and J by 11 bases. The CDR3 here is CASSQDLLAGTKQFF. CDR3 bases: TGTGCCAGCAGCCAAGATTTACTAGCGGGCACTAAGCAGTTCTTC.

In this sample, this clone turned up once. The chain carries TRBV27 and TRBJ2-7; D gene uncertain. Deletions cut 6 bases from V and 5 bases from J, with 14 bases between. CDR3 length: 13 residues. Germline values: CDR1 MNHEY, CDR2 SMNVEV (reference sequence). The CDR3 reads CASSPRVVDEQYF. CDR3 DNA sequence: TGTGCCAGCAGCCCCCGGGTGGTCGACGAGCAGTACTTC.

V is TRBV21-1 and J is TRBJ2-1; the table's TRBD1 call for D was not verified on the DNA. TRBV21-1 is assigned pseudogene status. The CDR3 loop spans 14 amino acids. The CDR3 nucleotides are TGTGCCAGCAGCATAACAGGGGGTCGGGATGAGCAGTTCTTC. Translated: CASSITGGRDEQFF.

The J gene is TRBJ1-1, the V gene TRBV9; D is ambiguous. Between the trimmed V and J ends, which lost 0 bases and 4 bases, there was a span of 13 bases. The CDR3 loop spans 15 amino acids. Germline values: CDR1 SGDLS, CDR2 YYNGEE. CDR3 region: CASSVDVGEVTEAFF. DNA of the CDR3: TGTGCCAGCAGCGTAGATGTCGGTGAGGTCACTGAAGCTTTCTTT.

CDR3 bases: TGTGCCAGCAGCCTCCGAATTCTCCACGCGCGAACCTACGAGCAGTACTTC. Protein: CASSLRILHARTYEQYF. J is TRBJ2-7 and V is TRBV25-1; D gene unclear. The germline CDR1 and CDR2 sequences are MGHDK and SYGVNS. V was pared by 6 bases and J by 2 bases, with 23 bases between. CDR3 length: 17 residues.

The chain joins TRBV6-6 to TRBJ1-3, with 9 bases matching TRBD1. The CDR3 is made up of 14 amino acids. J gave up 4 bases and V 6 bases, and 4 bases lay outside the gene matches. The germline gives CDR1 MNHNY, CDR2 SVGAGI (reference sequence). The CDR3 spells CASRQGARGNTIYF. DNA for the CDR3: TGTGCCAGCAGACAGGGGGCGAGGGGAAACACCATATATTTT.

The genes are TRBV7-2 and TRBJ2-1; D gene ambiguous. Looked up from germline, CDR1 is SGHTA and CDR2 is FQGNSA. The CDR3 spans 15 residues. Trimming took off 1 base at V and 0 bases at J, with 7 bases between the two ends. DNA of the CDR3: TGTGCCAGCAGCTTAGAGCTTTCCTCCTACAATGAGCAGTTCTTC. It translates to CASSLELSSYNEQFF.

V and J are TRBV27 and TRBJ2-7, with 9 bases lining up with TRBD2. V lost 2 bases, J lost 2 bases, and 7 bases stayed unmatched. Germline CDR1 MNHEY, CDR2 SMNVEV (reference sequence). The length of the CDR3 is 16 residues. The CDR3 bases are TGTGCCAGCAGTTTAGGATCGACTAGCGGTGCCTACGAGCAGTACTTC. Amino acid sequence: CASSLGSTSGAYEQYF.

This clone was counted between two and nine times. V gene TRBV7-2 combines with J gene TRBJ2-1; perhaps TRBD2 as D (6 bases). This CDR3 region has 15 residues. In germline, CDR1 is SGHTA, CDR2 FQGNSA. Trimming cost V 8 bases and J 0 bases, with 14 bases left between them. The CDR3 is CASCLGGSSYNEQFF. The CDR3 DNA follows: TGTGCCAGCTGCCTCGGGGGTAGCTCCTACAATGAGCAGTTCTTC.

CDR3 bases: TGCGCCAGCAGCTTGGGCGGACAGGGGCAGACCCAGTACTTC. As protein: CASSLGGQGQTQYF. The J gene is TRBJ2-5, the V gene TRBV5-1; the match to TRBD1 covers 9 bases. With 0 bases clipped from V and 6 bases from J, the junction kept 3 bases outside the gene matches. The CDR3 is 14 residues long. Germline loops: CDR1 SGHRS, CDR2 YFSETQ.

This clone turned up a few times. The rearrangement uses TRBV28 and TRBJ1-6; D ambiguous. Trimming shortened V by 7 bases and J by 8 bases, and 12 bases separated the two germline ends. Looked up from germline, CDR1 is MDHEN and CDR2 is SYDVKM. This CDR3 comprises 13 residues. The CDR3 loop reads CASTAAGDSPLHF. Here the CDR3 DNA reads TGTGCCAGCACGGCAGCCGGGGATTCACCCCTCCACTTT.

V is TRBV7-9 and J is TRBJ2-1, with 7 positions matching TRBD1. This CDR3 comprises 14 residues. The germline gives CDR1 SEHNR, CDR2 FQNEAQ (reference sequence). V dropped 5 bases and J dropped 5; count of bases not matched to a gene: 6. This CDR3 reads CASSPPQGDNEQFF. Written as DNA, the CDR3 is TGTGCCAGCAGCCCCCCCCAGGGGGACAATGAGCAGTTCTTC.

CDR3 sequence: CASSAGVSYEQYF. For the CDR3, the DNA is TGTGCCAGCAGCGCAGGTGTATCCTACGAGCAGTACTTC. The V gene is TRBV2, the J gene TRBJ2-7; D is uncertain. The CDR3 is made up of 13 amino acids. The V gene lost 6 bases and the J gene lost 1 base, with 10 bases spanning the gap. Germline V gene sequence: CDR1 SNHLY, CDR2 FYNNEI.

This chain links TRBV28 with TRBJ2-2; tentative D call: TRBD1 (6 bases). The CDR3 runs 15 residues. The V end lost 8 bases, the J end lost 4 bases, and 17 bases lay between the germline ends. Germline-derived CDR1 and CDR2 are MDHEN and SYDVKM. This chain's CDR3 is CASSHRVVGTGELFF. DNA for the CDR3: TGTGCCAGCTCCCACAGGGTCGTAGGCACCGGGGAGCTGTTTTTT.

The chain carries TRBV28 and TRBJ2-3; 10 nucleotides line up with TRBD2. CDR3 size: 14 residues. In germline, CDR1 is MDHEN, CDR2 SYDVKM. After removal of 5 bases from V and 5 bases from J, the junction contained 4 bases not matched to a gene. For the CDR3, the DNA is TGTGCCAGCAGTCACAGCGGGGGGGAAGATACGCAGTATTTT. This sequence encodes CASSHSGGEDTQYF. The full variable domain, completed using reference TRBV28 and TRBJ2-3, is DVKVTQSSRYLVKRTGEKVFLECVQDMDHENMFWYRQDPGLGLRLIYFSYDVKMKEKGDIPEGYSVSREKKERFSLILESASTNQTSMYLCASSHSGGEDTQYFGPGTRLTVL.

This chain uses TRBV19 with TRBJ1-1; TRBD1 might be the D (5 bases). With 5 bases removed from V and 2 bases from J, the gap between germline ends came to 12 bases. The CDR3 is 14 amino acids. The germline CDR1 and CDR2 sequences are LNHDA and SQIVND (reference sequence). CDR3 in amino acids: CASSLGGLNTEAFF. DNA for the CDR3: TGTGCCAGTAGTCTGGGGGGACTCAACACTGAAGCTTTCTTT.

This chain links TRBV29-1 with TRBJ2-3, with 8 positions matching TRBD2. The CDR3 has 15 residues. V lost 0 bases to trimming and J lost 4 bases; unmatched junction nucleotides: 6. Germline V lookup: CDR1 SQVTM, CDR2 ANQGSEA. This chain's CDR3 is CSVEDRGGGPDTQYF. In DNA, the CDR3 is TGCAGCGTTGAAGATCGGGGGGGAGGGCCAGATACGCAGTATTTT.

The J gene is TRBJ1-2, the V gene TRBV28; tentatively, D is TRBD1 (5 bases). V lost 6 bases to trimming and J lost 4 bases, with 15 bases between them. CDR1 and CDR2 from the germline V gene are MDHEN and SYDVKM. The CDR3 sequence is 14 residues long. The CDR3 here is CASRDSRDLYGYTF. CDR3 in DNA: TGTGCCAGCAGAGATAGCAGGGATCTCTATGGCTACACCTTC.

V gene TRBV5-1 combines with J gene TRBJ2-4; TRBD2 aligns across 8 bases. V dropped 0 bases and J dropped 8; count of bases not matched to a gene: 19. Per the germline V gene, CDR1 is SGHRS and CDR2 is YFSETQ. The CDR3 has 19 residues. The CDR3 DNA follows: TGCGCCAGCAGCTTGGCGACTTCCTCAACGAGCGGGAGCGAATACATTCAGTACTTC. Translating gives CASSLATSSTSGSEYIQYF.

V gene TRBV19 combines with J gene TRBJ2-5; 9 positions match TRBD1. The CDR3 consists of 15 residues. J gave up 3 bases and V 3 bases, and 5 bases lay outside the gene matches. Germline values: CDR1 LNHDA, CDR2 SQIVND (reference sequence). The CDR3, as DNA: TGTGCCAGTAGTATCCGGGGACAGGGTAAAGAGACCCAGTACTTC. As protein: CASSIRGQGKETQYF.

The chain combines TRBV14 with TRBJ1-1, with D possibly TRBD1 on 5 matching bases. Trimming cost V 4 bases and J 6 bases, with 21 bases left between them. Germline V gene lookup returns CDR1 SGHDN and CDR2 FVKESK. The CDR3 length is 16 residues. The CDR3 DNA reads as TGTGCCAGCAGCCCGCTACGTGGAGGGGATGGTTCTGAAGCTTTCTTT. Protein sequence: CASSPLRGGDGSEAFF.